Below, one T cell receptor (beta chain) is given with its context. Its specificity is not known. Using immunoSEQ multiplex PCR, the repertoire was profiled, and TCRdb retains in-frame clones only, with some absent. The sample has 100,000 to 150,000 clones; roughly 80% are singletons. Time point indicated: baseline pretreatment blood. Regarding treatment: 15 Gy SBRT to primary tumor, nephrectomy 4 weeks later. Serial blood draws occurred at baseline and 2 and 4 weeks post-SBRT. This renal cell carcinoma was of the clear cell type. The data belong to a study of radiation and T cells in renal cell carcinoma. Notes on the study in general: From baseline, blood top tumor clonotypes peaked at 2 weeks post-radiation.

CDR1 is LNHDA, CDR2 SQIVND, per germline (reference sequence). Trimming pared 7 bases from V and 2 bases from J, leaving 14 bases between. This CDR3 spans 15 amino acids. The clonotype comes from a woman aged 55-70 years with renal cell carcinoma. Source: blood, taken from a patient whose treatment included radiotherapy and nephrectomy. V usage is TRBV19 and J usage is TRBJ1-4, with unresolved D. CDR3 amino acids: CASKEREGTNEKLFF. The CDR3 nucleotides are TGTGCCAGTAAGGAAAGGGAAGGGACTAATGAAAAACTGTTTTTT.